These 29 T cell receptor beta chains were sequenced from one sample in a study of T cells in localized non-small cell lung cancer. Assay: immunoSEQ multiplex PCR; the TCRdb copy retains only in-frame clones and omits some. Of under 40,000 clones listed, about 90% are singletons. Sequences were derived from peripheral blood mononuclear cells, sampled before any cancer treatment. Receptors originate from a man aged 35-69 years with stage III lung adenocarcinoma.

The CDR3 DNA reads TGTGCCAGCTCATCGGGACAGAGCAACTACGAGCAGTACTTC. It specifies CASSSGQSNYEQYF. V gene TRBV18 combines with J gene TRBJ2-7; 7 nucleotides line up with TRBD1. The CDR3 extends over 14 amino acids. Per the germline V gene, CDR1 is KGHSH and CDR2 is LQKENI. V was clipped by 5 bases and J by 3 bases; unmatched bases: 7.

This clone has a single count. CDR3 bases: TGTGCCACCAAACGGACGGAAAGGAACTATGGCTACACCTTC. This gives the protein CATKRTERNYGYTF. This chain links TRBV6-5 with TRBJ1-2; no definite D call. The CDR3 is 14 amino acids. V was clipped by 10 bases and J by 2 bases, with 17 bases between them. Per the germline V gene, CDR1 is MNHEY and CDR2 is SVGAGI.

This clone was recorded only once. The chain employs TRBV5-1 and TRBJ2-2, with D maybe TRBD1 (6 bases). The V gene lost 0 bases and the J gene lost 2 bases, with 11 bases spanning the gap. The CDR3 is made up of 16 amino acids. The germline CDR1 and CDR2 sequences are SGHRS and YFSETQ. CDR3 bases: TGCGCCAGCAGCTTGGCCGTAGGGGGAAACACCGGGGAGCTGTTTTTT. Residues: CASSLAVGGNTGELFF.

This chain connects TRBV7-2 to TRBJ1-5, with D perhaps matching TRBD1 (5 bases). CDR3 size: 13 residues. Trimming took off 3 bases at V and 6 bases at J, with 9 bases between the two ends. CDR1 and CDR2 from the germline V gene are SGHTA and FQGNSA. CDR3 sequence (DNA): TGTGCCAGCAGCTTGGGGGGGAGTCAGCCCCAGCATTTT. This gives the protein CASSLGGSQPQHF.

This chain links TRBV30 with TRBJ2-7; TRBD1 is a possible D gene (6 bases). This CDR3 is 14 amino acids long. Per germline, CDR1 GTSNPN and CDR2 SVGIG (reference sequence). The V gene lost 3 bases and the J gene lost 1 base, with 13 bases spanning the gap. The CDR3 DNA sequence: TGTGCCTGGAGAACAGGGATGGGGTCCTACGAGCAGTACTTC. It specifies CAWRTGMGSYEQYF.

This chain connects TRBV7-2 to TRBJ2-3; D unclear. Looked up from germline, CDR1 is SGHTA and CDR2 is FQGNSA. This CDR3 spans 17 amino acids. Trimming left V 6 bases short and J 1 base short, with 20 bases between. The CDR3 coding sequence is TGTGCCAGCAGATTGTCTTCGGTCGGCCTCCGCACAGATACGCAGTATTTT. Its translation: CASRLSSVGLRTDTQYF.

The CDR3 region is CASSIITPGTEAFF. CDR3 nucleotide sequence: TGTGCCAGCAGTATCATTACTCCCGGCACTGAAGCTTTCTTT. The J gene is TRBJ1-1, the V gene TRBV6-5; the D is unclear. V lost 5 bases and J 4 bases, leaving 14 bases between the germline ends. Germline CDR1 MNHEY, CDR2 SVGAGI. The CDR3 runs 14 residues.

The table lists this clone with a count of one. V is TRBV18 and J is TRBJ2-7; 8 positions agree with TRBD1. Germline-derived CDR1 and CDR2 are KGHSH and LQKENI. Germline trimming cut 3 bases from V and 2 bases from J; bases unmatched to any gene: 6. This CDR3 is 15 amino acids long. Here the CDR3 reads CASSPPGQVTYEQYF. For the CDR3, the DNA is TGTGCCAGCTCACCCCCGGGACAGGTAACCTACGAGCAGTACTTC.

This chain joins TRBV19 and TRBJ1-2, with 10 bases matching TRBD1. CDR3 length equals 16 residues. Germline V gene data show CDR1 as LNHDA and CDR2 as SQIVND (reference sequence). The ends lost 4 bases at V and 9 bases at J; junction bases unmatched: 14. This chain's CDR3 is CASSTWTGGLLWSYTF. The DNA of the CDR3 is TGTGCCAGTAGTACCTGGACAGGGGGGCTGCTATGGAGCTACACCTTC. Variable domain in full (rest from reference TRBV19 and TRBJ1-2): DGGITQSPKYLFRKEGQNVTLSCEQNLNHDAMYWYRQDPGQGLRLIYYSQIVNDFQKGDIAEGYSVSREKKESFPLTVTSAQKNPTAFYLCASSTWTGGLLWSYTFGSGTRLTVV.

The rearrangement links TRBV6-6 to TRBJ1-2, with D unresolved. Germline assignment: CDR1 MNHNY and CDR2 SVGAGI (reference sequence). V lost 2 bases to trimming and J lost 12 bases, with 13 bases between them. The CDR3 is 12 amino acids. CDR3 coding DNA: TGTGCCAGCAGTTACATCTTTTCAGTGGACACCTTC. It codes for CASSYIFSVDTF.

The V and J genes are TRBV7-8 and TRBJ2-4; D could derive from TRBD1 or TRBD2 (5 bases each). CDR3 length equals 17 residues. Germline CDR1 and CDR2: SGHVS and FQNEAQ. V gave up 0 bases and J gave up 0 bases, with 12 bases separating them. CDR3 residues: CASSLAPVGTAKNIQYF. The CDR3 DNA sequence: TGTGCCAGCAGCTTAGCTCCCGTGGGGACAGCCAAAAACATTCAGTACTTC.

V gene TRBV19 combines with J gene TRBJ1-5, with 9 bases lining up with TRBD1. This CDR3 contains 16 residues. The V gene's germline CDR1 is LNHDA and CDR2 SQIVND (reference sequence). Losses at the gene ends were 4 bases for V and 7 bases for J; bases not matched to a gene: 11. As DNA, the CDR3 is TGTGCCAGTAGTACCTTAACACAGGGGGCTGGGCAGCCCCAGCATTTT. Protein sequence: CASSTLTQGAGQPQHF. Variable domain in full (rest from reference TRBV19 and TRBJ1-5): DGGITQSPKYLFRKEGQNVTLSCEQNLNHDAMYWYRQDPGQGLRLIYYSQIVNDFQKGDIAEGYSVSREKKESFPLTVTSAQKNPTAFYLCASSTLTQGAGQPQHFGDGTRLSIL.

This clone is a singleton in its sample. This chain connects TRBV14 to TRBJ2-5; 8 bases are a match to TRBD1. CDR3 length: 18 residues. CDR1 SGHDN and CDR2 FVKESK come from the germline V gene. Trimming cost V 2 bases and J 7 bases; bases outside gene matches: 18. The CDR3: CASSQTFDGTGSRGTQYF. As DNA, the CDR3 is TGTGCCAGCAGCCAAACCTTCGACGGGACAGGCAGCCGGGGGACCCAGTACTTC. The variable domain in full, with the rest retrieved from reference TRBV14 and TRBJ2-5, is EAGVTQFPSHSVIEKGQTVTLRCDPISGHDNLYWYRRVMGKEIKFLLHFVKESKQDESGMPNNRFLAERTGGTYSTLKVQPAELEDSGVYFCASSQTFDGTGSRGTQYFGPGTRLLVL.

The chain is built from TRBV27 and TRBJ2-7; 7 bases are a match to TRBD1. Germline V gene lookup returns CDR1 MNHEY and CDR2 SMNVEV (reference sequence). The CDR3 length is 14 residues. Trimming took 2 bases from V and 6 from J; bases not matched to a gene: 7. The CDR3 bases are TGTGCCAGCAGTTTAACCGGGACAGTGCTCGAGCAGTACTTC. Translating it yields CASSLTGTVLEQYF.

This sequence joins TRBV7-2 and TRBJ1-6; weak D call: TRBD1 (5 bases). CDR1 and CDR2 from the germline V gene are SGHTA and FQGNSA. There are 15 residues in the CDR3. V was cut by 2 bases and J by 10 bases, with 15 bases left in between. CDR3 coding DNA: TGTGCCAGCAGCTTACGAGCCAGGGTGGGGTCACCCCTCCACTTT. Translated: CASSLRARVGSPLHF.

This chain joins TRBV19 and TRBJ1-1; possible D gene TRBD1, 5 bases. V gave up 4 bases and J gave up 6 bases, with 18 bases separating them. Germline CDR1 is LNHDA and CDR2 is SQIVND (reference sequence). This CDR3 region has 15 residues. The CDR3: CASSKAGASKAEAFF. The CDR3 coding sequence is TGTGCCAGTAGTAAGGCCGGGGCCTCTAAGGCTGAAGCTTTCTTT. The full variable domain, completed using reference TRBV19 and TRBJ1-1, is DGGITQSPKYLFRKEGQNVTLSCEQNLNHDAMYWYRQDPGQGLRLIYYSQIVNDFQKGDIAEGYSVSREKKESFPLTVTSAQKNPTAFYLCASSKAGASKAEAFFGQGTRLTVV.

The V gene is TRBV19, the J gene TRBJ2-7; D tentatively reads TRBD1 or TRBD2 (5 bases each). This CDR3 comprises 12 residues. V shed 9 bases and J shed 2 bases, with 11 bases lying between them. Germline CDR1 LNHDA, CDR2 SQIVND (reference sequence). CDR3 DNA: TGTGCCAGAGACGGGGCCGCCTACGAGCAGTACTTC. It specifies CARDGAAYEQYF.

This chain connects TRBV7-2 to TRBJ1-1, with TRBD1 matching over 9 bases. Germline V CDR1 and CDR2: SGHTA, FQGNSA. The CDR3 has 15 amino acids. The V and J ends lost 5 bases and 1 base, in that order; junction bases with no gene match: 5. The CDR3 spells CASSPDRGGNTEAFF. In nucleotides, the CDR3 is TGTGCCAGCAGCCCTGACAGGGGGGGGAACACTGAAGCTTTCTTT.

The gene calls are TRBV11-2 and TRBJ1-2; tentative D call: TRBD1 (6 bases). CDR1 is SGHAT, CDR2 FQNNGV, per germline. The CDR3 has 14 amino acids. The germline V and J ends were trimmed by 3 bases and 4 bases, with 12 bases remaining between them. CDR3 sequence: CASSFGGLGYGYTF. Here the CDR3 DNA reads TGTGCCAGCAGCTTCGGGGGGCTCGGCTATGGCTACACCTTC.

This clone has just one count. The chain recombines TRBV2 with TRBJ2-7; D is unresolved. V gave up 8 bases and J gave up 7 bases, with 12 bases separating them. Germline V gene lookup returns CDR1 SNHLY and CDR2 FYNNEI. This CDR3 spans 11 amino acids. The CDR3 loop reads CASQNVKEQYF. The CDR3 bases are TGTGCCAGCCAAAATGTGAAGGAGCAGTACTTC.

The chain uses TRBV30 and TRBJ1-4, with D unresolved. With 0 bases removed from V and 4 bases from J, the gap between germline ends came to 15 bases. Germline V gives CDR1 GTSNPN, CDR2 SVGIG (reference sequence). This CDR3 region has 16 residues. The CDR3 is CAWSVKTAVYNEKLFF. In DNA form, the CDR3 reads TGTGCCTGGAGTGTAAAAACAGCCGTATATAATGAAAAACTGTTTTTT.

The rearrangement uses TRBV28 and TRBJ1-1; D call uncertain. The CDR3 is 15 residues long. The germline gives CDR1 MDHEN, CDR2 SYDVKM. The V gene lost 5 bases and the J gene lost 0 bases, with 13 bases spanning the gap. The chain's CDR3 is CASSPTPGMNTEAFF. The CDR3 bases are TGTGCCAGCAGTCCCACACCGGGGATGAACACTGAAGCTTTCTTT.

J is TRBJ2-5 and V is TRBV7-9; no clear D. Germline V gene data show CDR1 as SEHNR and CDR2 as FQNEAQ (reference sequence). The CDR3 is 13 residues long. With 5 bases removed from V and 2 bases from J, the gap between germline ends came to 9 bases. The CDR3 is CASSPTGQETQYF. CDR3 nucleotide sequence: TGTGCCAGCAGCCCCACCGGTCAAGAGACCCAGTACTTC.

J is TRBJ1-2 and V is TRBV7-2; D gene uncertain. Per germline, CDR1 SGHTA and CDR2 FQGNSA. This CDR3 has 15 amino acids. Trimming removed 3 bases at V and 8 bases at J, with 19 bases between. In nucleotides, the CDR3 is TGTGCCAGCAGCTTCTACCCTATCCGGGGTCGGGGCTACACCTTC. Amino acids: CASSFYPIRGRGYTF.

The chain has TRBV4-2 and TRBJ2-7; 9 bases fit TRBD1. V dropped 1 base and J dropped 3; count of bases not matched to a gene: 4. Germline assignment: CDR1 LGHNA and CDR2 YNFKEQ. The CDR3 is 15 residues long. The CDR3 spells CASSQGGQGLYEQYF. The CDR3 DNA follows: TGTGCCAGCAGCCAAGGGGGACAGGGTCTCTACGAGCAGTACTTC.

The gene calls are TRBV19 and TRBJ2-1, with D uncertain. The CDR3 is made up of 14 amino acids. Trimming removed 0 bases from V and 5 bases from J, with 8 bases in between. The germline V gene encodes CDR1 LNHDA and CDR2 SQIVND (reference sequence). This CDR3 reads CASSIERFDNEQFF. The CDR3, as DNA: TGTGCCAGTAGTATAGAAAGGTTCGACAATGAGCAGTTCTTC.

The chain carries TRBV19 and TRBJ1-1, with no clear D. The germline gives CDR1 LNHDA, CDR2 SQIVND (reference sequence). The CDR3 loop spans 18 amino acids. Deletions cut 4 bases from V and 1 base from J, with 22 bases between. CDR3 amino acids: CASSNSLSARSPNTEAFF. DNA of the CDR3: TGTGCCAGTAGTAACTCTCTATCCGCCAGGTCTCCGAACACTGAAGCTTTCTTT.

This clone was seen a handful of times. The chain recombines TRBV6-1 with TRBJ1-5, with D possibly being TRBD1 (6 bases). The length of the CDR3 is 16 residues. Germline V lookup: CDR1 MNHNS, CDR2 SASEGT. V lost 0 bases to trimming and J lost 4 bases, with 13 bases between them. The CDR3 nucleotides read TGTGCCAGCAGTGAAGCGCAGGGGCGATGGAATCAGCCCCAGCATTTT. Its translation: CASSEAQGRWNQPQHF.

The V and J genes are TRBV2 and TRBJ2-7; D may be TRBD1 (6 bases). Germline V gene data show CDR1 as SNHLY and CDR2 as FYNNEI. Trimming left V 7 bases short and J 6 bases short, with 10 bases between. The CDR3 is made up of 11 amino acids. CDR3 loop: CASTTGSEQYF. The CDR3 DNA reads as TGTGCCAGCACCACAGGGTCCGAGCAGTACTTC. Together with reference TRBV2 and TRBJ2-7, the CDR3 gives the full variable domain: EPEVTQTPSHQVTQMGQEVILRCVPISNHLYFYWYRQILGQKVEFLVSFYNNEISEKSEIFDDQFSVERPDGSNFTLKIRSTKLEDSAMYFCASTTGSEQYFGPGTRLTVT.